Sequencing of this TCR beta chain was carried out in a study of cytomegalovirus exposure and HLA in healthy donors. Overall study results and limits: Per a prior analysis, the majority of TCR beta V segments were productive roughly 87% or roughly 30% of the time.

With 60 Vbeta and 13 Jbeta primers, the PCR was carried out. Assay used: immunoSEQ multiplex PCR; TCRdb lists only in-frame clones, some missing. Of 180,000 or so clones in the sample, about 83% were seen once. Worth noting for this clone: The antigen remains undetermined.

This CDR3 has 15 amino acids. V lost 7 bases, J lost 3 bases, and 19 bases lay in between. Germline CDR1 and CDR2: MDHEN and SYDVKM. The TCR sequence derives from a female donor in good health and CMV-seronegative. The source material was PBMCs. The rearrangement joins TRBV28 to TRBJ2-7; the D gene is possibly TRBD1 (6 bases). The chain's CDR3 is CASKKTGPTNYEQYF. CDR3 DNA: TGTGCCAGCAAGAAGACAGGTCCCACTAACTACGAGCAGTACTTC.